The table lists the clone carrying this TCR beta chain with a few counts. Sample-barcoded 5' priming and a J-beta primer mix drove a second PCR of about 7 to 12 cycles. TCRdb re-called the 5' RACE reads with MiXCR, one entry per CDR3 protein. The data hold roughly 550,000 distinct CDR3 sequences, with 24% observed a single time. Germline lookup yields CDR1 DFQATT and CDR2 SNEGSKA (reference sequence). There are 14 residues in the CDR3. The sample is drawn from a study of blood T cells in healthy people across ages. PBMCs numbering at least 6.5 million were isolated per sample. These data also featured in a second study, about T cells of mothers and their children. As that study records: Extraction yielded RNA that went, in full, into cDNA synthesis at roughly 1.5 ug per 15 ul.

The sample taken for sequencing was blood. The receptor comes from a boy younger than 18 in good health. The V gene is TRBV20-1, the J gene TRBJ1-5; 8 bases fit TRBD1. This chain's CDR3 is CSAKRGQGRQPQHF. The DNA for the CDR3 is TGCAGCGCAAAGCGAGGACAGGGACGGCAGCCCCAGCATTTT.